The 25 T cell receptor beta chains reported below all come from one sample, sequenced in a study of tumor-infiltrating lymphocytes in oesophageal squamous cell carcinoma. TCRdb reprocessed the PCR reads via MiXCR and lists one record per CDR3 protein. The data contain approximately 13,000 distinct CDR3 sequences, approximately 50% of them singletons. The specimen sequenced was blood. The receptors originated from a male donor with esophageal squamous cell carcinoma.

The chain combines TRBV28 with TRBJ2-4; D remains unclear. This CDR3 region has 16 residues. The ends were cut back, 1 base at V and 1 base at J, with 11 bases in the middle. CDR1 MDHEN and CDR2 SYDVKM come from the germline V gene. As DNA, the CDR3 is TGTGCCAGCAGTTTATTTGCGAGTGACGCCAAAAACATTCAGTACTTC. Translation: CASSLFASDAKNIQYF.

This chain joins TRBV24-1 and TRBJ2-1, with D perhaps TRBD1 (7 bases). The CDR3 has 15 amino acids. The V end was cut by 5 bases, the J end by 7 bases, with 17 bases between. The V gene's germline CDR1 is KGHDR and CDR2 SFDVKD. The CDR3 DNA sequence: TGTGCCACCAGTGCGGGGGACAGTACCCTAAATGAGCAGTTCTTC. Its translation is CATSAGDSTLNEQFF.

The chain combines TRBV7-9 with TRBJ2-3; no definite D call. Gene TRBJ1-1 matches the end of the DNA better, so the J call may be wrong. The germline CDR1 and CDR2 sequences are SEHNR and FQNEAQ (reference sequence). The CDR3 consists of 12 residues. In DNA form, the CDR3 reads TGTGCCAGCAACCCTTCGGGATATGAAGCTTTCTTT. As protein: CASNPSGYEAFF.

To note about this clonotype: Because the CDR3 is missing its conserved closing phenylalanine or tryptophan, this is likely a read error. It is unclear where the CDR3 begins or ends on the DNA, so no DNA is shown, and the CDR3 is as TCRdb lists it. The chain has TRBV12-3 or TRBV12-4 and TRBJ2-6; the listed D gene, TRBD2, was not tested against the DNA. The CDR3 spans 16 residues, counting both ends. The CDR3: CASSLGGNYNEQFFGA.

This clonotype was seen repeatedly, ten times or more. V is TRBV7-2 and J is TRBJ2-5; 13 bases agree with TRBD2. The last part of the DNA fits TRBJ2-1 better; the J call may be wrong. CDR1 SGHTA and CDR2 FQGNSA come from the germline V gene. The CDR3 length is 16 residues. CDR3 protein: CASSLKLAGGFNEQFF. The CDR3, as DNA: TGTGCCAGCAGCTTGAAACTAGCGGGAGGGTTCAATGAGCAGTTCTTC.

The chain has TRBV6-6 and TRBJ2-1, with D perhaps TRBD2 (6 bases). V was pared by 10 bases and J by 6 bases, with 19 bases between. This CDR3 spans 14 amino acids. Germline V CDR1 and CDR2: MNHNY, SVGAGI (reference sequence). In DNA, the CDR3 is TGTGCCACACGTCCCCCCGGGAGTACCAATGAGCAGTTCTTC. Amino acid sequence: CATRPPGSTNEQFF.

The sample holds many counts of this clonotype. CDR3 sequence (DNA): TGTGCCAGTAATTACGACAGGGCTGGGGCCAACGTCCTGACTTTC. It encodes CASNYDRAGANVLTF. V and J are TRBV19 and TRBJ2-6, with 7 bases identical to TRBD1. This CDR3 region has 15 residues. Unmatched junction bases numbered 5, after V lost 7 bases and J lost 2 bases. Per the germline V gene, CDR1 is LNHDA and CDR2 is SQIVND (reference sequence).

The table lists this clonotype with a few counts. The rearrangement uses TRBV7-3 and TRBJ2-7; 8 nucleotides line up with TRBD2. Germline V CDR1 and CDR2: SGHTA, FQGTGA. V trimming: 2 bases; J trimming: 5 bases; junction bases outside the gene matches: 5. This CDR3 spans 14 amino acids. The DNA of the CDR3 is TGTGCCAGCAGCTTATCGGGAGGGCCTAACGAGCAGTACTTC. Amino acids: CASSLSGGPNEQYF.

In this sample, this clonotype turned up once. J is TRBJ1-2 and V is TRBV7-9, with a possible D match to TRBD1 (5 bases). CDR1 and CDR2 from the germline V gene are SEHNR and FQNEAQ (reference sequence). Trimming cost V 1 base and J 5 bases, with 11 bases left between them. The CDR3 contains 14 residues. As DNA, the CDR3 is TGTGCCAGCAGCTTAGGGCCAGGGAGTTATGGCTACACCTTC. Translating gives CASSLGPGSYGYTF.

This clonotype was detected only a few times. J is TRBJ2-1 and V is TRBV7-2, with D possibly matching TRBD1 (5 bases). Germline-derived CDR1 and CDR2 are SGHTA and FQGNSA. Trimming pared 5 bases from V and 6 bases from J, leaving 14 bases between. The CDR3 totals 14 residues. The CDR3 spells CASSPTPQGNEQFF. The CDR3 DNA is TGTGCCAGCAGCCCGACACCGCAGGGCAATGAGCAGTTCTTC.

This clonotype counts as medium-sized (0.01 to 0.1%). The chain uses TRBV28 and TRBJ2-3; D not resolved. This CDR3 contains 11 residues. Germline V lookup: CDR1 MDHEN, CDR2 SYDVKM. Trimming pared 6 bases from V and 4 bases from J, leaving 5 bases between. For the CDR3, the DNA is TGTGCCAGCAGCATATCAGATACGCAGTATTTT. Translated, it gives CASSISDTQYF.

The CDR3: CASSYGPQSSYNSPLHF. In DNA, the CDR3 is TGTGCCAGCAGTTACGGGCCGCAGAGCTCCTATAATTCACCCCTCCACTTT. V usage is TRBV6-6 and J usage is TRBJ1-6; D gene ambiguous. Trimming shortened V by 2 bases and J by 0 bases, and 11 bases separated the two germline ends. The CDR3 loop spans 17 amino acids. Germline CDR1 and CDR2: MNHNY and SVGAGI (reference sequence).

This clonotype was seen a handful of times. The rearrangement links TRBV5-5 to TRBJ2-6, with 7 bases aligning to TRBD2. This CDR3 contains 15 residues. V was pared by 5 bases and J by 1 base, with 3 bases of the junction left unmatched. Germline V lookup: CDR1 SGHKS, CDR2 YYEKEE (reference sequence). The CDR3 sequence is CASSLGGSGANVLTF. The CDR3 DNA follows: TGTGCCAGCAGTCTCGGGGGGTCTGGGGCCAACGTCCTGACTTTC.

This clonotype was observed a few times. The rearrangement joins TRBV27 to TRBJ2-5, with D perhaps TRBD1 (5 bases). CDR3 length equals 16 residues. Trimming removed 3 bases from V and 5 bases from J, with 19 bases in between. Germline CDR1 MNHEY, CDR2 SMNVEV (reference sequence). The chain's CDR3 is CASSFLGTGPGETQYF. The CDR3 DNA reads as TGTGCCAGCAGTTTTCTCGGAACAGGACCAGGGGAGACCCAGTACTTC.

This chain uses TRBV10-2 with TRBJ1-2; no firm D call. Germline loops: CDR1 WSHSY, CDR2 SAAADI. The CDR3 contains 13 residues. V lost 4 bases and J lost 4, with 10 bases in between. In nucleotides, the CDR3 is TGCGCCAGCAGTGTAGGAGGGATCTATGGCTACACCTTC. It translates to CASSVGGIYGYTF.

This clonotype was found many times. The gene calls are TRBV15 and TRBJ2-3; D remains ambiguous. Germline V gives CDR1 LNHNV, CDR2 YYDKDF (reference sequence). V dropped 8 bases and J dropped 6 bases, with 15 bases sitting between them. The CDR3 runs 13 residues. The CDR3 protein is CATSTVEKDTQYF. DNA for the CDR3: TGTGCCACCTCGACCGTAGAAAAGGATACGCAGTATTTT.

V gene TRBV10-3 combines with J gene TRBJ1-4, with D maybe TRBD1 (6 bases). Germline lookup yields CDR1 ENHRY and CDR2 SYGVKD. The CDR3 is made up of 14 amino acids. Trimming pared 5 bases from V and 4 bases from J, leaving 11 bases between. CDR3 residues: CAISPDSHNEKLFF. Written as DNA, the CDR3 is TGTGCCATCAGTCCGGACAGCCATAATGAAAAACTGTTTTTT.

The chain couples TRBV12-3 or TRBV12-4 to TRBJ2-3; D not certain. Trimming left V 6 bases short and J 3 bases short, with 16 bases between. The length of the CDR3 is 15 residues. The CDR3 DNA sequence: TGTGCCAGCAGCTACCAGCCTAAAAAAACAGATACGCAGTATTTT. It specifies CASSYQPKKTDTQYF.

This clonotype was picked up many times. CDR3 region: CASSTGGWAGNTIYF. In DNA, the CDR3 is TGTGCCAGCAGTACAGGGGGCTGGGCTGGAAACACCATATATTTT. The chain employs TRBV6-1 and TRBJ1-3; 9 bases agree with TRBD1. CDR1 and CDR2 from the germline V gene are MNHNS and SASEGT. V lost 5 bases and J lost 2; bases outside the gene matches: 4. The CDR3 spans 15 residues.

The chain uses TRBV5-4 and TRBJ2-2, with D possibly matching TRBD2 (6 bases). Between the trimmed V and J ends, which lost 3 bases and 2 bases, there was a span of 11 bases. Germline V CDR1 and CDR2: SGHNT, YYREEE (reference sequence). The CDR3 runs 15 residues. This CDR3 is CASSYGTGNTGELFF. Here the CDR3 DNA reads TGTGCCAGCAGCTATGGGACTGGAAACACCGGGGAGCTGTTTTTT.

The chain is built from TRBV7-8 and TRBJ1-3; D gene ambiguous. CDR3 length: 16 residues. Germline CDR1 and CDR2: SGHVS and FQNEAQ. The ends were cut back, 5 bases at V and 1 base at J, with 15 bases in the middle. The CDR3 is CASSVGRTPSGNTIYF. CDR3 coding DNA: TGTGCCAGCAGCGTCGGACGGACTCCTTCTGGAAACACCATATATTTT.

This clonotype was counted a few times. The CDR3 protein is CASSPTSGRADQEYF. As DNA, the CDR3 is TGTGCCAGCAGCCCAACTAGCGGGAGGGCCGACCAGGAGTACTTC. The chain carries TRBV7-8 and TRBJ2-7; TRBD2 matches at 13 bases. The CDR3 is 15 amino acids. CDR1 and CDR2 from the germline V gene are SGHVS and FQNEAQ. Losses at the gene ends were 5 bases for V and 11 bases for J; bases not matched to a gene: 12.

This clonotype was counted at least ten times. V usage is TRBV11-2 and J usage is TRBJ2-7; D ambiguous. The ends were cut back, 1 base at V and 0 bases at J, with 7 bases in the middle. CDR3 length equals 14 residues. Germline V lookup: CDR1 SGHAT, CDR2 FQNNGV. Here the CDR3 reads CASSLARYSYEQYF. CDR3 DNA: TGTGCCAGCAGCTTAGCCCGATACTCCTACGAGCAGTACTTC.

The V gene is TRBV7-6, the J gene TRBJ2-1; TRBD2 aligns across 7 bases. Germline trimming cut 1 base from V and 4 bases from J; bases unmatched to any gene: 4. The CDR3 is 15 residues long. Germline V gene lookup returns CDR1 SGHVS and CDR2 FNYEAQ. CDR3 sequence reads: CASSLDPSGYNEQFF. DNA of the CDR3: TGTGCCAGCAGCTTAGACCCTAGCGGATACAATGAGCAGTTCTTC.

On this clonotype itself: This may stem from a read error, because a much larger clone lies one nucleotide away. The chain employs TRBV2 and TRBJ2-7; 8 bases agree with TRBD1. Germline V gene sequence: CDR1 SNHLY, CDR2 FYNNEI. This CDR3 contains 14 residues. The junction had 15 bases not matched to a gene; V was cut back by 10 bases and J by 7 bases. The chain's CDR3 is CATQRGQGYNEQYF. The CDR3 region has the DNA TGTGCCACACAGAGAGGACAGGGCTACAATGAGCAGTACTTC. The full variable domain, completed using reference TRBV2 and TRBJ2-7, is EPEVTQTPSHQVTQMGQEVILRCVPISNHLYFYWYRQILGQKVEFLVSFYNNEISEKSEIFDDQFSVERPDGSNFTLKIRSTKLEDSAMYFCATQRGQGYNEQYFGPGTRLTVT.